This entry lists 23 T cell receptor beta chains sequenced from one sample in a study of T cell responses to AZD1222 COVID-19 vaccine. Generated by immunoSEQ multiplex PCR, the TCRdb table keeps only in-frame clones and is missing some. This table has roughly 260,000 clones, approximately 93% appearing once. The sample was peripheral blood, taken on day 0 of AZD1222 vaccination. These receptors all come from an adult in good health.

V gene TRBV3-1 (or the pseudogene TRBV3-2) combines with J gene TRBJ1-1, with TRBD1 matching over 7 bases. Trimming took 5 bases from V and 7 from J; bases not matched to a gene: 1. Germline assignment: CDR1 LGHDT and CDR2 YNNKEL (reference sequence). The CDR3 covers 11 residues. CDR3 DNA: TGTGCCAGCAGCGACAGGGTTGAAGCTTTCTTT. It specifies CASSDRVEAFF.

A single count supports this clone. The genes are TRBV29-1 and TRBJ2-5, with 8 bases that match TRBD2. The germline gives CDR1 SQVTM, CDR2 ANQGSEA. The CDR3 loop spans 13 amino acids. The ends lost 5 bases at V and 4 bases at J; junction bases unmatched: 6. The CDR3 loop is CSVNGGAGETQYF. For the CDR3, the DNA is TGCAGCGTTAACGGGGGGGCCGGAGAGACCCAGTACTTC.

V and J are TRBV5-1 and TRBJ2-1, with D perhaps TRBD2 (6 bases). The V gene's germline CDR1 is SGHRS and CDR2 YFSETQ. V lost 4 bases and J 2 bases, leaving 13 bases between the germline ends. The CDR3 is made up of 15 amino acids. DNA for the CDR3: TGCGCCAGCAGCCGGTCGGGGGTTACCTACAATGAGCAGTTCTTC. This codes for CASSRSGVTYNEQFF.

The V and J genes are TRBV28 and TRBJ2-2, with 7 bases that match TRBD2. V was pared by 6 bases and J by 6 bases, with 7 bases of the junction left unmatched. The CDR3 consists of 14 residues. Per germline, CDR1 MDHEN and CDR2 SYDVKM. The CDR3 is CASSPTAGAGELFF. The CDR3 DNA is TGTGCCAGCAGCCCAACTGCGGGGGCCGGGGAGCTGTTTTTT.

This sequence joins TRBV4-2 and TRBJ2-3; D might be TRBD2 (5 bases). Germline V gives CDR1 LGHNA, CDR2 YNFKEQ. Trimming removed 4 bases from V and 4 bases from J, with 21 bases in between. The CDR3 loop spans 17 amino acids. In nucleotides, the CDR3 is TGTGCCAGCAGCCCAACCAGTAGAGGGCTAGAATCAGATACGCAGTATTTT. Residues: CASSPTSRGLESDTQYF.

V gene TRBV2 combines with J gene TRBJ1-2; a possible D gene is TRBD1 (6 bases). The germline V gene encodes CDR1 SNHLY and CDR2 FYNNEI. The length of the CDR3 is 16 residues. V gave up 6 bases and J gave up 8 bases, with 25 bases separating them. The CDR3 sequence: CASSARDTALISGYTF. CDR3 sequence (DNA): TGTGCCAGCAGCGCGCGGGACACAGCCCTGATATCCGGCTACACCTTC.

V and J are TRBV5-4 and TRBJ1-3; perhaps TRBD1 as D (6 bases). The V end was cut by 0 bases, the J end by 0 bases, with 7 bases between. The V gene's germline CDR1 is SGHNT and CDR2 YYREEE (reference sequence). The CDR3 totals 15 residues. CDR3 sequence: CASSLDRVSGNTIYF. The CDR3 coding sequence is TGTGCCAGCAGCTTGGACAGGGTCTCTGGAAACACCATATATTTT.

V usage is TRBV18 and J usage is TRBJ1-1, with D tentatively TRBD1 (5 bases). V lost 1 base and J lost 1, with 13 bases in between. The germline V gene has CDR1 KGHSH and CDR2 LQKENI. This CDR3 is built from 16 residues. CDR3 residues: CASSPLAGKRNTEAFF. In nucleotides, the CDR3 is TGTGCCAGCTCACCACTCGCAGGGAAGAGGAACACTGAAGCTTTCTTT. Combining the CDR3 with reference TRBV18 and TRBJ1-1 gives the whole variable domain NAGVMQNPRHLVRRRGQEARLRCSPMKGHSHVYWYRQLPEEGLKFMVYLQKENIIDESGMPKERFSAEFPKEGPSILRIQQVVRGDSAAYFCASSPLAGKRNTEAFFGQGTRLTVV.

In nucleotides, the CDR3 is TGTGCCAGCAGCCAAGAGGGGATCGGAACTGAAGCTTTCTTT. Translation gives CASSQEGIGTEAFF. This chain uses TRBV4-2 with TRBJ1-1; D uncertain. This CDR3 contains 14 residues. Deletions cut 0 bases from V and 5 bases from J, with 10 bases between. The V gene's germline CDR1 is LGHNA and CDR2 YNFKEQ.

The chain recombines TRBV12-5 with TRBJ2-1; 9 bases match TRBD2. Losses at the gene ends were 4 bases for V and 7 bases for J; bases not matched to a gene: 11. The CDR3 has 16 residues. Germline V gene data show CDR1 as LGHNT and CDR2 as FRNRAP. The chain's CDR3 is CASGSPSSGILNEQFF. Written as DNA, the CDR3 is TGTGCTAGTGGTTCCCCCTCTAGCGGGATTTTGAATGAGCAGTTCTTC.

This sequence joins TRBV6-5 and TRBJ1-2, with 8 bases aligning to TRBD1. The CDR3 consists of 15 residues. Germline lookup yields CDR1 MNHEY and CDR2 SVGAGI. Unmatched junction bases numbered 11, after V lost 4 bases and J lost 7 bases. DNA for the CDR3: TGTGCCAGCAGTTGGGGACAGGCCCCTATTGGTGGCTACACCTTC. This sequence encodes CASSWGQAPIGGYTF.

The V call is TRBV2, the J call TRBJ2-1, with a possible D match to TRBD1 (5 bases). Trimming cost V 2 bases and J 2 bases, with 7 bases left between them. This CDR3 has 14 amino acids. Germline loops: CDR1 SNHLY, CDR2 FYNNEI. The CDR3 reads CASSEQTAYNEQFF. The DNA of the CDR3 is TGTGCCAGCAGTGAACAGACAGCCTACAATGAGCAGTTCTTC.

The gene calls are TRBV28 and TRBJ1-6, with a weak D call TRBD1 (5 bases). The CDR3 totals 15 residues. Germline V CDR1 and CDR2: MDHEN, SYDVKM. The V end was cut by 6 bases, the J end by 7 bases, with 16 bases between. The CDR3 region has the DNA TGTGCCAGCAGACCTTTGGGGTCAGGGAATTCACCCCTCCACTTT. Protein: CASRPLGSGNSPLHF.

About this clone itself: The junction departs from germline at one end; a sequencing error may be responsible. V and J are TRBV6-1 and TRBJ1-2; 8 bases fit TRBD1. Germline CDR1 MNHNS, CDR2 SASEGT. The CDR3 is 16 residues long. The CDR3 here is CASSEAVQGANYGYTF. The DNA for the CDR3 is TGTGCCAGCAGTGAAGCGGTCCAGGGGGCTAATTATGGCTACACCTTC.

The chain combines TRBV6-1 with TRBJ2-5, with D perhaps TRBD1 (5 bases). The CDR3 covers 14 residues. The V gene lost 3 bases and the J gene lost 7 bases, with 15 bases spanning the gap. Per the germline V gene, CDR1 is MNHNS and CDR2 is SASEGT. CDR3 sequence: CASSDHTGSGTQYF. Written as DNA, the CDR3 is TGTGCCAGCAGTGACCATACAGGCTCGGGGACCCAGTACTTC.

V is TRBV6-5 and J is TRBJ1-2; weak D call: TRBD1 (5 bases). The CDR3 spans 12 residues. Per germline, CDR1 MNHEY and CDR2 SVGAGI. Trimming took off 10 bases at V and 4 bases at J, with 13 bases between the two ends. The CDR3 bases are TGTGCCACCGGGGGGGGGTCCTATGGCTACACCTTC. Protein: CATGGGSYGYTF.

This clone was picked up a small number of times. The J gene is TRBJ2-1, the V gene TRBV24-1; D is perhaps TRBD2 (6 bases). Germline V gene lookup returns CDR1 KGHDR and CDR2 SFDVKD. V gave up 7 bases and J gave up 4 bases, with 19 bases separating them. This CDR3 region has 16 residues. CDR3 coding DNA: TGTGCCACCAGGCCAGGAGGGCAGGGCCAATACAATGAGCAGTTCTTC. Translating it yields CATRPGGQGQYNEQFF.

The chain couples TRBV4-1 to TRBJ1-4; D perhaps matches TRBD1 (5 bases). Trimming took off 6 bases at V and 1 base at J, with 15 bases between the two ends. The germline V gene has CDR1 MGHRA and CDR2 YSYEKL. CDR3 length: 16 residues. CDR3 residues: CASSKLMGGTNEKLFF. The CDR3 DNA reads TGCGCCAGCAGTAAATTAATGGGGGGAACTAATGAAAAACTGTTTTTT.

The chain carries TRBV5-6 and TRBJ2-5; D remains ambiguous. V lost 0 bases to trimming and J lost 5 bases, with 11 bases between them. Germline V gene sequence: CDR1 SGHDT, CDR2 YYEEEE. The CDR3 covers 14 residues. The CDR3 DNA reads TGTGCCAGCAGCTTGGGAATGGTAGGCGAGACCCAGTACTTC. The encoded protein is CASSLGMVGETQYF.

The rearrangement joins TRBV2 to TRBJ1-6, with 8 bases aligning to TRBD1. Germline V gene data show CDR1 as SNHLY and CDR2 as FYNNEI. Trimming at V came to 3 bases and at J to 8 bases, leaving 6 bases not matched to a gene. The CDR3 totals 15 residues. The CDR3 here is CASSDRTGRDSPLHF. The CDR3 DNA sequence: TGTGCCAGCAGTGATAGGACAGGGAGGGATTCACCCCTCCACTTT.

The chain carries TRBV7-2 and TRBJ2-4; TRBD2 might be the D (6 bases). The CDR3 runs 15 residues. Trimming shortened V by 5 bases and J by 6 bases, and 17 bases separated the two germline ends. CDR1 and CDR2 (germline): SGHTA, FQGNSA. The CDR3 loop reads CASSLMVPAGNIQYF. The DNA of the CDR3 is TGTGCCAGCAGCCTGATGGTCCCAGCGGGAAACATTCAGTACTTC. Full variable domain (missing parts from reference TRBV7-2 and TRBJ2-4): GAGVSQSPSNKVTEKGKDVELRCDPISGHTALYWYRQSLGQGLEFLIYFQGNSAPDKSGLPSDRFSAERTGGSVSTLTIQRTQQEDSAVYLCASSLMVPAGNIQYFGAGTRLSVL.

The chain links TRBV29-1 to TRBJ1-5, with 10 bases that match TRBD1. The CDR3 is 14 residues long. V was clipped by 5 bases and J by 2 bases; unmatched bases: 3. Germline V gives CDR1 SQVTM, CDR2 ANQGSEA. CDR3 region: CSVSGTGGNQPQHF. CDR3 DNA: TGCAGCGTTTCCGGGACAGGGGGCAATCAGCCCCAGCATTTT.

This clone occurred once. V gene TRBV10-3 combines with J gene TRBJ2-7; D possibly corresponds to TRBD2 (6 bases). V was trimmed by 7 bases and J by 5 bases, leaving 18 bases between them. Germline V gives CDR1 ENHRY, CDR2 SYGVKD. The CDR3 contains 14 residues. CDR3 region: CAINPGAALHEQYF. In DNA, the CDR3 is TGTGCCATCAATCCGGGAGCGGCTCTCCACGAGCAGTACTTC.